This T cell receptor beta chain stems from a study of blood T cell repertoires in COVID-19. Study-wide context: Samples of COVID-19 (acute and convalescent) were obtained from the United States, Italy and Spain. Sources were T cells, B-cell-depleted T cells, or PBMCs; the material itself was cDNA or gDNA.

Germline V gives CDR1 LNHDA, CDR2 SQIVND (reference sequence). There are 15 residues in the CDR3. The V end lost 5 bases, the J end lost 4 bases, and 18 bases lay between the germline ends. In the authors' workflow: Scientists estimated how many nucleated cells there were by amplifying reference gene primers. The data were produced by immunoSEQ multiplex PCR, yet TCRdb's version contains in-frame clones alone and is incomplete. V, J and clone size derive from that table, while D and trimming were established from the DNA sequence. The top ten hold approximately 0.95% of the sample, which has approximately 150,000 clones, 80% to 90% seen once.

This clonotype was sampled from a woman aged 45 to 65 with acute or convalescent COVID-19. Sequencing was performed on peripheral blood. The V and J genes are TRBV19 and TRBJ2-7; D is perhaps TRBD1 (6 bases). DNA for the CDR3: TGTGCCAGTAGTGACATTTTGGGGGCAAGATACGAGCAGTACTTC. Residues: CASSDILGARYEQYF.